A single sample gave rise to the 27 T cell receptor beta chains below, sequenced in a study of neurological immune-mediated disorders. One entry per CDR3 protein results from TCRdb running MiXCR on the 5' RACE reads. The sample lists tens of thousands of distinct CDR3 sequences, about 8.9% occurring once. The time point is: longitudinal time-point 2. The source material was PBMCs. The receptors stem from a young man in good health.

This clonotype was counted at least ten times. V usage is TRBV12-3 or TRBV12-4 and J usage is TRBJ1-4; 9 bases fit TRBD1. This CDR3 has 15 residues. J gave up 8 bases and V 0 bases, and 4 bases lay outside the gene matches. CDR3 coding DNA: TGTGCCAGCAGTTTAGCCGGACAGGGGAGAGAAAAACTGTTTTTT. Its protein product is CASSLAGQGREKLFF.

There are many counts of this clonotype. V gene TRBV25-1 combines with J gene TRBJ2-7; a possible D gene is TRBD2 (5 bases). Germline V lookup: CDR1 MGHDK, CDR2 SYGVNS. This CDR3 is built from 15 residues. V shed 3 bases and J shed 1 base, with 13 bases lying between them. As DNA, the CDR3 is TGTGCCAGCAGTGACAAATTCGGCGGGTCCTACGAGCAGTACTTC. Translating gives CASSDKFGGSYEQYF.

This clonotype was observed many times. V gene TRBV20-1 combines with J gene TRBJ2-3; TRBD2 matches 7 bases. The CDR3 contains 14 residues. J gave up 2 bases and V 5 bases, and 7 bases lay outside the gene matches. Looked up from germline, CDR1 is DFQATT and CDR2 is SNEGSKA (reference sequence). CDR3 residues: CSAWRAGITDTQYF. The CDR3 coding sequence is TGCAGTGCTTGGCGAGCGGGGATCACAGATACGCAGTATTTT.

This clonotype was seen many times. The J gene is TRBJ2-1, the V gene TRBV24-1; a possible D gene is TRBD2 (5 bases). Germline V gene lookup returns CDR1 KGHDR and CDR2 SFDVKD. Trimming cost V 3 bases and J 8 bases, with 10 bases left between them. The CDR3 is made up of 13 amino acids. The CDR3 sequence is CATSDPRRDEQFF. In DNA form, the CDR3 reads TGTGCCACCAGTGATCCCAGGCGGGATGAGCAGTTCTTC.

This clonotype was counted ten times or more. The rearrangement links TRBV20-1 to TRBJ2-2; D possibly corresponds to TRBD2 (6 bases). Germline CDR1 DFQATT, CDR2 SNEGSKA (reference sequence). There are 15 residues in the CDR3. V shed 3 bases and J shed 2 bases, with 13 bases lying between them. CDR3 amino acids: CSARGGASNTGELFF. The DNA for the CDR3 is TGCAGTGCTAGGGGGGGAGCTTCTAACACCGGGGAGCTGTTTTTT.

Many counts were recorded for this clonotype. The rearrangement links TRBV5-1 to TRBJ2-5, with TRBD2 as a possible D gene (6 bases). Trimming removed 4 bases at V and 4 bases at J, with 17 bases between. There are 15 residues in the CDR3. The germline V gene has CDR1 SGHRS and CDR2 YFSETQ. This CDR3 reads CASSTSGVGVETQYF. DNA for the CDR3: TGCGCCAGCAGCACCTCGGGGGTTGGGGTAGAGACCCAGTACTTC. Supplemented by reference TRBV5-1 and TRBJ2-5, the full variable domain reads KAGVTQTPRYLIKTRGQQVTLSCSPISGHRSVSWYQQTPGQGLQFLFEYFSETQRNKGNFPGRFSGRQFSNSRSEMNVSTLELGDSALYLCASSTSGVGVETQYFGPGTRLLVL.

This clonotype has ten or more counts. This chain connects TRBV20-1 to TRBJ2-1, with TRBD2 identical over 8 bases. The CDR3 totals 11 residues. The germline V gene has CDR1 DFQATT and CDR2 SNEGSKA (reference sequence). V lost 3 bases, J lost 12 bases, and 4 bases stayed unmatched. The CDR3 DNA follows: TGCAGTGCTAGTTCCGGGAGGGCGCAGTTCTTC. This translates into CSASSGRAQFF.

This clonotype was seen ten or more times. This chain's CDR3 is CSAREGGDEQFF. The CDR3 DNA reads TGCAGTGCTAGAGAAGGAGGGGACGAGCAGTTCTTC. This rearrangement joins TRBV20-1 to TRBJ2-1; TRBD2 is a possible D gene (6 bases). Trimming cost V 0 bases and J 10 bases, with 10 bases left between them. This CDR3 comprises 12 residues. In germline, CDR1 is DFQATT, CDR2 SNEGSKA (reference sequence).

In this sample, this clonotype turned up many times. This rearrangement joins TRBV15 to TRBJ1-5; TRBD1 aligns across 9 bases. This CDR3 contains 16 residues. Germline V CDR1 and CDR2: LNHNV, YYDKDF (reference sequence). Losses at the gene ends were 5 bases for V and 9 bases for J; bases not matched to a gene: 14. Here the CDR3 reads CATSPRDRVGPTPQHF. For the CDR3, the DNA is TGTGCCACCAGCCCCCGGGACAGGGTGGGACCTACGCCCCAGCATTTT.

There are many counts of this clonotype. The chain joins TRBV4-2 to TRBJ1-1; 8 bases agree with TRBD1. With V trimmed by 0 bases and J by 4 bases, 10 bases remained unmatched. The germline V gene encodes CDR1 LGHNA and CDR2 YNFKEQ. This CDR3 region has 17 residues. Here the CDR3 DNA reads TGTGCCAGCAGCCAAGATACCCTGTTAACAGGGGGCACTGAAGCTTTCTTT. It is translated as CASSQDTLLTGGTEAFF.

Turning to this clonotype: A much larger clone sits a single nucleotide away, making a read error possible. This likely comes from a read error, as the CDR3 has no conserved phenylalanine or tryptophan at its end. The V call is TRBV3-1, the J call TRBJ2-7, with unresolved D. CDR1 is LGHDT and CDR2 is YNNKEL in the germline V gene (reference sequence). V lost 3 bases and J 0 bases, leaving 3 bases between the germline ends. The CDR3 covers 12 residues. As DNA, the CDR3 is TGTGCCAGCAGCCAGACCTCCTACGAGCAGTACCTC. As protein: CASSQTSYEQYL.

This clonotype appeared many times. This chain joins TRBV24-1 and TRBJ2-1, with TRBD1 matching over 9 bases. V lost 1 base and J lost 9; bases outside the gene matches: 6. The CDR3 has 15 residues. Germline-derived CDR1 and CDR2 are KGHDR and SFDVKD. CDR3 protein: CATSDFSQGQGEQFF. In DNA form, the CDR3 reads TGTGCCACCAGTGATTTCTCACAGGGACAGGGTGAGCAGTTCTTC.

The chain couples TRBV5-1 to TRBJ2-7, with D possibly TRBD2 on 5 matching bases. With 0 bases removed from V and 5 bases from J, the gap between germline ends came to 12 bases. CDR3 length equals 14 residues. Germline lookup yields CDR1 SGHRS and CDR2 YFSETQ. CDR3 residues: CASSLGTPQDEQYF. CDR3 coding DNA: TGCGCCAGCAGCTTGGGGACTCCTCAGGACGAGCAGTACTTC.

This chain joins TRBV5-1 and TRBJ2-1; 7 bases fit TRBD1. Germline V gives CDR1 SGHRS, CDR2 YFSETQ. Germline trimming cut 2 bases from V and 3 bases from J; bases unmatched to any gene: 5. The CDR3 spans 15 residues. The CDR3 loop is CASSLGQEGYNEQFF. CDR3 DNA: TGCGCCAGCAGCTTAGGACAGGAAGGCTACAATGAGCAGTTCTTC.

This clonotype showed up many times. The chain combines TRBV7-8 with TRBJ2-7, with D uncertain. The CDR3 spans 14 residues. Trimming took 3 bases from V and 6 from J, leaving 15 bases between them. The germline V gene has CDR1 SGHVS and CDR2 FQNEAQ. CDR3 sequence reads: CASSLAPSVPEQYF. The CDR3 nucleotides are TGTGCCAGCAGCTTGGCCCCAAGCGTACCCGAGCAGTACTTC.

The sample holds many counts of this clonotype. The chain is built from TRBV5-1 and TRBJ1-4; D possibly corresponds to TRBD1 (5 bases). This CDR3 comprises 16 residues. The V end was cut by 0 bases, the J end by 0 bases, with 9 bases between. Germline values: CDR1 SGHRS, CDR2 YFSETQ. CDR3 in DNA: TGCGCCAGCAGCTTGGTTCAGGGATCAACTAATGAAAAACTGTTTTTT. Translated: CASSLVQGSTNEKLFF.

This CDR3 reads CASSPGTTVNEQFF. As DNA, the CDR3 is TGCGCCAGCAGCCCCGGGACTACTGTAAATGAGCAGTTCTTC. The chain carries TRBV5-1 and TRBJ2-1; 7 bases agree with TRBD2. With 4 bases clipped from V and 7 bases from J, the junction kept 8 bases outside the gene matches. Germline values: CDR1 SGHRS, CDR2 YFSETQ. The CDR3 is 14 amino acids.

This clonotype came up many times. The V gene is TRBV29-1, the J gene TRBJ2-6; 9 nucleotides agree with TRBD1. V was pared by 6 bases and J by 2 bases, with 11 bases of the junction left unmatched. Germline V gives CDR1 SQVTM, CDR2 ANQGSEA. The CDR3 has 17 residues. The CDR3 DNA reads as TGCAGCGTAAGGGGGGACAGGGAGTTCCCTGGGGCCAACGTCCTGACTTTC. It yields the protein CSVRGDREFPGANVLTF.

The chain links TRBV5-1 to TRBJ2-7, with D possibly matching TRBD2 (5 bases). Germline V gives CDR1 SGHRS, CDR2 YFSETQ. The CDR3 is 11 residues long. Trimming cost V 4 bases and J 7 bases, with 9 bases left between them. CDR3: CASSLEGEQYF. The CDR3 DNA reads TGCGCCAGCAGCCTAGAGGGAGAGCAGTACTTC. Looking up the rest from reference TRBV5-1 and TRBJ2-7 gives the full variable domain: KAGVTQTPRYLIKTRGQQVTLSCSPISGHRSVSWYQQTPGQGLQFLFEYFSETQRNKGNFPGRFSGRQFSNSRSEMNVSTLELGDSALYLCASSLEGEQYFGPGTRLTVT.

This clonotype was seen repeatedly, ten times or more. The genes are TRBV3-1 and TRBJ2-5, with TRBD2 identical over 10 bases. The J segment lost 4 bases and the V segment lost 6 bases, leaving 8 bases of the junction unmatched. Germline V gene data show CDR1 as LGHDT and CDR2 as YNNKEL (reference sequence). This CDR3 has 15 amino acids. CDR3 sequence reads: CASRWWTSGRETQYF. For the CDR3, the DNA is TGTGCCAGCAGGTGGTGGACTAGCGGAAGAGAGACCCAGTACTTC.

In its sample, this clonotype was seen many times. This CDR3 is CASSQGTGFYEQYF. The DNA for the CDR3 is TGTGCCAGCAGCCAAGGGACAGGGTTCTACGAGCAGTACTTC. The V and J genes are TRBV4-2 and TRBJ2-7; 8 nucleotides agree with TRBD1. This CDR3 region has 14 residues. Trimming cost V 1 base and J 3 bases; bases outside gene matches: 2. Germline CDR1 is LGHNA and CDR2 is YNFKEQ.

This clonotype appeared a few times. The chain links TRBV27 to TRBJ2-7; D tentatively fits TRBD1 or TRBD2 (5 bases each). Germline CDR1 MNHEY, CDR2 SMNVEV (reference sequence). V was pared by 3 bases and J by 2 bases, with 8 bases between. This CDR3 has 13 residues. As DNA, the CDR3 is TGTGCCAGCAGTTTGGGACCGACCTACGAGCAGTACTTC. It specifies CASSLGPTYEQYF.

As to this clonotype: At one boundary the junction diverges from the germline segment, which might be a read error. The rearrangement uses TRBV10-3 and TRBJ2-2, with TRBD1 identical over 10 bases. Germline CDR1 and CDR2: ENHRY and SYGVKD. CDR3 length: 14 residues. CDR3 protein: CVISRQGATGELFF. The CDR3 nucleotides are TGTGTCATCAGCAGACAGGGGGCCACCGGGGAGCTGTTTTTT.

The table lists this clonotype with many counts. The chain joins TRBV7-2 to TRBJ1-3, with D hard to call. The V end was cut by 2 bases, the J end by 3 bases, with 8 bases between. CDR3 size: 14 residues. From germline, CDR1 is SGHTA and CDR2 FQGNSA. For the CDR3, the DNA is TGTGCCAGCAGCTTAACGTCTATTGGAAACACCATATATTTT. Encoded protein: CASSLTSIGNTIYF.

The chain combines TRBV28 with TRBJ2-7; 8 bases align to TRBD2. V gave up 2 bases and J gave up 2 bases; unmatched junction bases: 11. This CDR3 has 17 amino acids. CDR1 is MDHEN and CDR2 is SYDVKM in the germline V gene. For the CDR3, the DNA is TGTGCCAGCAGTTTAGTATCGGCTAGCGGGTCCCCCTACGAGCAGTACTTC. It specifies CASSLVSASGSPYEQYF.

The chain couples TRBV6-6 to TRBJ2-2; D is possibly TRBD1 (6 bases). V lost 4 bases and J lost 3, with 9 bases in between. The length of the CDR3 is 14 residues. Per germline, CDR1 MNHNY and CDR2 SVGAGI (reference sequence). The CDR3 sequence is CASSSDSYTGELFF. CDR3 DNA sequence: TGTGCCAGCAGTTCGGACAGTTACACCGGGGAGCTGTTTTTT.

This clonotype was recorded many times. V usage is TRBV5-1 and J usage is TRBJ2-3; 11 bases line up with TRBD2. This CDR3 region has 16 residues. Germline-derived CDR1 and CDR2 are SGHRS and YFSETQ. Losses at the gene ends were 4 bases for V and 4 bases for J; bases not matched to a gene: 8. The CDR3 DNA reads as TGCGCCAGCAGCAAGGGACTAGCGGTCGCACCAGATACGCAGTATTTT. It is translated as CASSKGLAVAPDTQYF.